The 2 T cell receptor beta chains reported below all come from one sample, sequenced in a study of T cells in Graves' hyperthyroidism and ophthalmopathy. TCR beta CDR3 sequences were amplified from RNA transcripts. When the TCR CDR3 underwent first-round RT-PCR, the HTBI primer set was used. Each CDR3 protein gets one entry after TCRdb re-called the multiplex PCR reads with MiXCR. Among 370,000 or so distinct CDR3 sequences listed, about 14% were seen once. The sample taken for sequencing was blood. These receptors were collected from a young man with Graves' hyperthyroidism that later progressed to Graves' ophthalmopathy.

This clonotype was found many times. The chain joins TRBV7-9 to TRBJ1-2, with 9 positions matching TRBD1. CDR1 SEHNR and CDR2 FQNEAQ come from the germline V gene (reference sequence). Losses at the gene ends were 4 bases for V and 7 bases for J; bases not matched to a gene: 7. The CDR3 has 14 residues. CDR3 sequence reads: CASSSGTGFGGYTF. The CDR3 DNA follows: TGTGCCAGCAGCTCCGGGACAGGGTTTGGTGGCTACACCTTC.

This clonotype was seen more than once but under ten times. The chain has TRBV7-6 and TRBJ2-2; 10 positions match TRBD2. V trimming: 1 base; J trimming: 1 base; junction bases outside the gene matches: 9. CDR1 and CDR2 (germline): SGHVS, FNYEAQ. CDR3 length equals 19 residues. The CDR3, as DNA: TGTGCCAGCAGCTTAGGGCTAGCGGGGGCCTTACGGAACACCGGGGAGCTGTTTTTT. Translated: CASSLGLAGALRNTGELFF.